The clone carrying this T cell receptor (beta chain) was detected only a few times. What it recognizes is unknown. Every sample gave at least 5 micrograms of total RNA when it was extracted. These data come from a study of blood T cells in healthy people across ages. CDR1 is LGHDT and CDR2 is YNNKEL in the germline V gene (reference sequence). The CDR3 contains 13 residues. Trimming shortened V by 2 bases and J by 11 bases, and 10 bases separated the two germline ends. Study-wide findings and caveats: Per million T cells, TCR beta diversity dropped about linearly as age rose.

A second PCR, run for roughly 6 to 11 cycles, used a sample-barcoded 5' primer plus a J-beta primer mix. CDR3-containing paired-end reads numbering at least 2.5 million came from each sample. TCRdb reanalysed the 5' RACE reads using MiXCR and keeps one entry per CDR3 protein. The sample shows 1.5 million to 2 million distinct CDR3 sequences, 25% to 30% of them seen only once. The source of this sequence is a woman in her twenties or thirties in good health. Sequenced material: blood. The chain has TRBV3-1 and TRBJ2-6; D gene unclear. The CDR3: CASSQSNPDVLTF. For the CDR3, the DNA is TGTGCCAGCAGCCAAAGTAACCCCGACGTCCTGACTTTC. Supplemented by reference TRBV3-1 and TRBJ2-6, the full variable domain reads DTAVSQTPKYLVTQMGNDKSIKCEQNLGHDTMYWYKQDSKKFLKIMFSYNNKELIINETVPNRFSPKSPDKAHLNLHINSLELGDSAVYFCASSQSNPDVLTFGAGSRLTVL.